This is a list of T cell receptor beta chains from one sample in a study of T-cell memory formation after mild COVID-19. TCRdb independently ran MiXCR on the 5' RACE reads; one entry per CDR3 protein. Altogether around 300,000 distinct CDR3 sequences are present, 15% to 20% being singletons, with the ten largest covering around 20%. Sequenced input: PBMCs or a T cell subset sorted from them (not recorded which). Receptors originate from a man younger than 35 who had mild COVID-19 (a few samples of this study predate the infection). Cell type and time point are not known. The CDR3 runs from the conserved cysteine through the conserved F or W. D genes are given only for firm matches. Clone size, where shown, is once, few, many, or a class for clones that have expanded.

CDR3: CASSFTGGGIYGYTF
DNA: TGTGCCAGCAGCTTCACAGGGGGCGGGATCTATGGCTACACCTTC
D: TRBD1
J: TRBJ1-2
size: few
V: TRBV7-2

CDR3: CASSHNPRNTEAFF
DNA: TGTGCCAGCAGCCACAACCCGCGGAACACTGAAGCTTTCTTT
D: -
J: TRBJ1-1
size: -
V: TRBV3-1

CDR3: CASSLVSGSTDTQYF
DNA: TGCGCCAGCAGCTTGGTCTCAGGAAGCACAGATACGCAGTATTTT
D: -
J: TRBJ2-3
size: few
V: TRBV5-1

CDR3: CAISGTGGNSNEQFF
DNA: TGTGCCATCAGCGGGACAGGGGGCAATTCCAATGAGCAGTTCTTC
D: TRBD1
J: TRBJ2-1
size: few
V: TRBV10-3

CDR3: CASSQGRPGEQYF
DNA: TGTGCCAGCAGCCAAGGCCGACCTGGCGAGCAGTACTTC
D: -
J: TRBJ2-7
size: few
V: TRBV4-2

CDR3: CSANPQNSYGYTF
DNA: TGCAGTGCTAACCCTCAGAATTCCTATGGCTACACCTTC
D: -
J: TRBJ1-2
size: few
V: TRBV20-1

CDR3: CASSAGYPPIQYF
DNA: TGTGCCAGCAGTGCGGGGTACCCCCCCATTCAGTACTTC
D: -
J: TRBJ2-4
size: -
V: TRBV2

CDR3: CASSILSRRDEKLFF
DNA: TGTGCCAGTAGTATCTTATCCAGACGGGATGAAAAACTGTTTTTT
D: -
J: TRBJ1-4
size: few
V: TRBV19

CDR3: CASSLTVSGGTDTQYF
DNA: TGTGCCAGCAGCTTAACCGTTAGCGGGGGCACAGATACGCAGTATTTT
D: TRBD2
J: TRBJ2-3
size: -
V: TRBV7-3

CDR3: CASSQEGARWAKLFF
DNA: TGCGCCAGCAGCCAAGAGGGAGCACGGTGGGCAAAACTGTTTTTT
D: -
J: TRBJ1-4
size: few
V: TRBV4-3

CDR3: CASSLSGPVGAQYF
DNA: TGTGCCAGCAGCTTGTCCGGCCCCGTTGGAGCCCAGTACTTC
D: -
J: TRBJ2-5
size: -
V: TRBV7-2

CDR3: CAGQASGTDTQYF
DNA: TGTGCCGGCCAGGCTAGCGGCACAGATACGCAGTATTTT
D: -
J: TRBJ2-3
size: -
V: TRBV6-2/TRBV6-3

CDR3: CASSLWVGGATEAFF
DNA: TGTGCCAGCAGTTTATGGGTTGGAGGGGCCACTGAAGCTTTCTTT
D: -
J: TRBJ1-1
size: few
V: TRBV27

CDR3: CASSPEVGGTQYF
DNA: TGTGCCAGCAGCCCCGAGGTGGGGGGGACCCAGTACTTC
D: -
J: TRBJ2-5
size: many
V: TRBV7-6

CDR3: CASIPWPMGSVGELFF
DNA: TGTGCCAGCATCCCGTGGCCTATGGGTTCGGTCGGGGAGCTGTTTTTT
D: -
J: TRBJ2-2
size: -
V: TRBV7-9

CDR3: CASSYILPGELFF
DNA: TGTGCCAGCAGTTACATCCTGCCCGGGGAGCTGTTTTTT
D: -
J: TRBJ2-2
size: few
V: TRBV6-2/TRBV6-3

CDR3: CASEQGAYEQYF
DNA: TGTGCCAGCGAACAGGGAGCCTACGAGCAGTACTTC
D: -
J: TRBJ2-7
size: -
V: TRBV28

CDR3: CASSLRTGRNQPQHF
DNA: TGTGCCAGCAGCCTACGGACAGGGAGGAATCAGCCCCAGCATTTT
D: TRBD1
J: TRBJ1-5
size: few
V: TRBV7-8

CDR3: CSASRTGYAQPQHF
DNA: TGCAGTGCTAGCCGGACGGGTTATGCTCAGCCCCAGCATTTT
D: -
J: TRBJ1-5
size: few
V: TRBV20-1

CDR3: CASSSSYRTDTQYF
DNA: TGTGCCAGCAGTTCCAGTTATAGGACGGATACGCAGTATTTT
D: -
J: TRBJ2-3
size: -
V: TRBV12-3/TRBV12-4

CDR3: CASSPTTGEVHGYTF
DNA: TGTGCCAGCAGCCCTACGACCGGAGAGGTGCATGGCTACACCTTC
D: -
J: TRBJ1-2
size: -
V: TRBV7-6

CDR3: CASSESRAAGELFF
DNA: TGCGCCAGCAGTGAGTCGAGGGCCGCCGGGGAGCTGTTTTTT
D: -
J: TRBJ2-2
size: few
V: TRBV10-2

CDR3: CASSTYRGPYEQYF
DNA: TGTGCCAGCAGCACTTACAGGGGACCCTACGAGCAGTACTTC
D: -
J: TRBJ2-7
size: -
V: TRBV21-1

CDR3: CASSLLGITDTQYF
DNA: TGTGCCAGCAGTTTATTAGGGATCACAGATACGCAGTATTTT
D: -
J: TRBJ2-3
size: -
V: TRBV12-3/TRBV12-4

CDR3: CASSPGTSGGPNTQYF
DNA: TGTGCCAGCAGCCCCGGGACTAGCGGGGGCCCCAATACGCAGTATTTT
D: TRBD2
J: TRBJ2-3
size: few
V: TRBV7-6

CDR3: CASSGRLGGTNEKLFF
DNA: TGTGCCAGCAGCGGGAGGTTAGGAGGCACTAATGAAAAACTGTTTTTT
D: -
J: TRBJ1-4
size: -
V: TRBV7-9

CDR3: CASSPWSGSDTQYF
DNA: TGTGCCAGCAGCCCCTGGAGTGGCTCAGATACGCAGTATTTT
D: -
J: TRBJ2-3
size: -
V: TRBV6-2/TRBV6-3

CDR3: CASSRGGAYEQYF
DNA: TGTGCCAGCAGCAGAGGGGGAGCCTACGAGCAGTACTTC
D: -
J: TRBJ2-7
size: few
V: TRBV9

CDR3: CASSQGSTGGVFYGYTF
DNA: TGCGCCAGCAGCCAAGGCTCGACAGGGGGCGTTTTCTATGGCTACACCTTC
D: TRBD1
J: TRBJ1-2
size: -
V: TRBV4-1

CDR3: CASSKTGSWDSPLHF
DNA: TGCGCCAGCAGCAAGACAGGGTCGTGGGATTCACCCCTCCACTTT
D: TRBD1
J: TRBJ1-6
size: few
V: TRBV5-1

CDR3: CSARSGAVETQYF
DNA: TGCAGTGCCCGGAGTGGTGCGGTGGAGACCCAGTACTTC
D: -
J: TRBJ2-5
size: -
V: TRBV20-1

CDR3: CSVGGVMNTEAFF
DNA: TGCAGCGTTGGGGGGGTGATGAACACTGAAGCTTTCTTT
D: -
J: TRBJ1-1
size: few
V: TRBV29-1

CDR3: CASSFAVAGADTQYF
DNA: TGTGCCAGCAGTTTCGCGGTAGCGGGGGCAGATACGCAGTATTTT
D: TRBD2
J: TRBJ2-3
size: -
V: TRBV12-3/TRBV12-4

CDR3: CASSSRDRTGYNEQFF
DNA: TGTGCCAGCAGCTCAAGGGACAGGACAGGATACAATGAGCAGTTCTTC
D: TRBD1
J: TRBJ2-1
size: -
V: TRBV7-8

CDR3: CASSVEWSTQYF
DNA: TGTGCCAGCAGCGTAGAATGGAGTACGCAGTATTTT
D: -
J: TRBJ2-3
size: few
V: TRBV9

CDR3: CASSLAERGGDEQFF
DNA: TGTGCCAGCAGCTTAGCGGAGCGGGGGGGAGATGAGCAGTTCTTC
D: TRBD2
J: TRBJ2-1
size: few
V: TRBV7-6

CDR3: CASSFSGGGAETQYF
DNA: TGTGCCAGCAGTTTCTCCGGCGGGGGGGCGGAGACCCAGTACTTC
D: TRBD2
J: TRBJ2-5
size: once
V: TRBV13

CDR3: CASSGGGAWRVDTQYF
DNA: TGCGCCAGCAGCGGGGGAGGAGCGTGGCGGGTAGATACGCAGTATTTT
D: -
J: TRBJ2-3
size: -
V: TRBV5-1

CDR3: CASSLQGVTEAFF
DNA: TGTGCCAGCAGTTTACAGGGGGTCACTGAAGCTTTCTTT
D: TRBD1
J: TRBJ1-1
size: few
V: TRBV12-3/TRBV12-4

CDR3: CASSLGPRRQGPAETQYF
DNA: TGCGCCAGCAGCTTGGGACCCCGGAGGCAGGGGCCCGCGGAGACCCAGTACTTC
D: -
J: TRBJ2-5
size: few
V: TRBV5-1

CDR3: CASSYRDSTDTQYF
DNA: TGTGCCAGCAGTTACCGGGACAGCACAGATACGCAGTATTTT
D: -
J: TRBJ2-3
size: -
V: TRBV6-5

CDR3: CASSSVAGTYEQYF
DNA: TGTGCCAGCAGTTCGGTAGCGGGGACGTACGAGCAGTACTTC
D: TRBD2
J: TRBJ2-7
size: -
V: TRBV27

CDR3: CASSVQGEAYNEQFF
DNA: TGTGCCAGCAGCGTACAGGGGGAGGCCTACAATGAGCAGTTCTTC
D: -
J: TRBJ2-1
size: few
V: TRBV9

CDR3: CASSQGSGVVETQYF
DNA: TGCGCCAGCAGCCAAGGGAGTGGAGTCGTAGAGACCCAGTACTTC
D: -
J: TRBJ2-5
size: few
V: TRBV4-3

CDR3: CASRLMFGANYGYTF
DNA: TGTGCCAGCCGCCTAATGTTCGGGGCCAACTATGGCTACACCTTC
D: -
J: TRBJ1-2
size: few
V: TRBV6-1

CDR3: CAISEYSGGTTYTQYF
DNA: TGTGCCATCAGTGAATATAGCGGGGGGACCACATATACGCAGTATTTT
D: TRBD2
J: TRBJ2-3
size: few
V: TRBV10-3

CDR3: CASSPGSGGETEAFF
DNA: TGTGCCAGCAGCCCGGGGTCAGGGGGAGAGACTGAAGCTTTCTTT
D: TRBD1
J: TRBJ1-1
size: -
V: TRBV7-9

CDR3: CASSRTGGLSDTQYF
DNA: TGTGCCAGCAGTCGGACAGGGGGCTTGTCGGATACGCAGTATTTT
D: TRBD1
J: TRBJ2-3
size: -
V: TRBV7-3

CDR3: CASSLGIGELFF
DNA: TGTGCCAGCAGCTTAGGGATCGGGGAGCTGTTTTTT
D: -
J: TRBJ2-2
size: -
V: TRBV7-2

CDR3: CSATVPGQGVYGYTF
DNA: TGCAGTGCGACCGTCCCGGGACAGGGCGTCTATGGCTACACCTTC
D: TRBD1
J: TRBJ1-2
size: few
V: TRBV20-1